This TCR beta chain stems from a study of blood T cell repertoires in COVID-19 (dated by TCRdb to 2018 to 2021). With regard to the full study: The collaborator samples originated in the United States, Italy and Spain and spanned the acute and convalescent phases of COVID-19. The material from the prospective study consisted of cDNA or gDNA derived from T cells, B-cell-depleted T cells, or PBMCs. Subjects who had been exposed to COVID-19, were actively infected with it, or had recovered from it provided the deeply sampled blood TCRbeta repertoires that made up the dataset. The repertoires were released in a freely available public database meant as a resource for research on the immune response to SARS-CoV-2. Samples were obtained from the ongoing ImmuneRACE study (first 160 participants) and from about 1,300 subjects provided by 6 global collaborators. A de-identified subject ID, COVID-19 status, age in years and sex were almost always included in the sample metadata. Where available, HLA class I and class II types were obtained from metadata supplied by the sample provider rather than from assay-based typing.

Comments on this clone: Its antigen remains undetermined. No base qualities exist here, and no much larger clone lies one base off it.

TCRbeta CDR3 regions were amplified from genomic DNA by means of the immunoSEQ Assay, a bias-controlled multiplex PCR. On the authors' methods: The number of nucleated cells in each sample was estimated by amplification of reference gene primers within the assay. To quantify the absolute abundance of each unique TCRbeta CDR3 rearrangement, sequence reads were collapsed and filtered. For each sample, productive Simpson clonality was calculated as the square root of Simpson's diversity index across productive rearrangements. The source is immuneACCESS, and TCRdb retained only in-frame sequences with V and J called. Part of the clones is not carried over; for the studies checked, unresolved V genes explain less than half of this, and the remainder is unexplained. V and J calls plus clone size are reproduced from that table; the DNA served to infer D and trimming. The sample yields about 70,000 clones; approximately 83% were counted once. The ten top clones hold roughly 12% of the sample.

The full study reports these points: Clinical and demographic metadata were provided uncurated, with the amount varying by source and participant.

V lost 6 bases and J lost 4 bases, and the count of bases not matched to a germline gene is 5. From cysteine to phenylalanine, the CDR3 is 14 amino acids long. Only the CDR3 portion is preserved as DNA: 42 bases, with reading frame beginning at the first base. CDR1 and CDR2, looked up from the germline V gene, are SGHTA and FQGNSA. Whole blood was collected in K2EDTA tubes by collaborating institutions according to the institutions' own protocols. For TCRbeta analysis, collaborator samples were shipped as frozen whole blood, as isolated PBMCs, or as DNA extracted from either sample type. The chain links TRBV7-2 with TRBJ2-3, with TRBD2 identical over 9 junction bases. The source is a human donor in a cohort sampled during active COVID-19. Specimen: peripheral blood. The CDR3 is CASSSSGGPDTQYF. The DNA is TGTGCCAGCAGTAGTAGCGGGGGCCCAGATACGCAGTATTTT.